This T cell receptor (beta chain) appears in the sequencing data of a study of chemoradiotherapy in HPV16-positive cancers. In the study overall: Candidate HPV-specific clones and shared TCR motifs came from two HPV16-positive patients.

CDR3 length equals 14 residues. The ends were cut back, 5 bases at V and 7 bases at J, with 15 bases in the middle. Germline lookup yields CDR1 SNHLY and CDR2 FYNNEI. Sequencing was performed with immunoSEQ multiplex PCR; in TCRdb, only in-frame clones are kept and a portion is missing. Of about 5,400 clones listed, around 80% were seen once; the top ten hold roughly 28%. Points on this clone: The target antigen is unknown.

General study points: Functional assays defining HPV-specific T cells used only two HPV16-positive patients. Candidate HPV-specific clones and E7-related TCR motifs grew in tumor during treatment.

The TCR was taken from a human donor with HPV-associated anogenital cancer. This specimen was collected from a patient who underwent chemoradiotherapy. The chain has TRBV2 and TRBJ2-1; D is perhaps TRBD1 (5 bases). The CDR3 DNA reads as TGTGCCAGCAGTTTGACAGCAAGGACAAATGAGCAGTTCTTC. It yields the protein CASSLTARTNEQFF.